The T cell receptor beta chain described here comes from a study of blood T cell repertoires in COVID-19. Per the authors' pipeline: Estimation of nucleated cell counts relied on the amplification of reference gene primers. Libraries were prepared by immunoSEQ multiplex PCR; TCRdb keeps only in-frame clonotypes and omits some of them. That table gives V, J and clone size, and the DNA gave D and trimming. Counted here are fewer than 75,000 clones, about 86% occurring once; the ten biggest clones make up just under 7%. The sequence came from a man between 45 and 60 years old with active COVID-19. The sample comprised peripheral blood.

The CDR3 is CASTGALGGGGYTF. DNA of the CDR3: TGTGCCAGCACCGGAGCTTTGGGGGGGGGTGGCTACACCTTC. The rearrangement uses TRBV6-5 and TRBJ1-2, with D possibly TRBD1 on 5 matching bases. CDR1 MNHEY and CDR2 SVGAGI come from the germline V gene. CDR3 length: 14 residues. The V and J ends lost 7 bases and 7 bases respectively, with 19 bases between them.